The 5 T cell receptor beta chains reported below all come from one sample, sequenced in a study of T cells in tumors after PD-1 blockade. Data came from immunoSEQ multiplex PCR; TCRdb stores just in-frame clones and leaves some out. This table has some 43,000 clones, 81% appearing once. Sequencing was performed on PBMCs, taken before anti-PD-1 treatment. These receptors came from a human donor with basal cell carcinoma.

The chain joins TRBV12-3 or TRBV12-4 to TRBJ2-3, with a possible D match to TRBD2 (7 bases). V was pared by 7 bases and J by 4 bases, with 12 bases between. The CDR3 is made up of 13 amino acids. The CDR3 protein is CASILGGADTQYF. CDR3 DNA sequence: TGTGCCAGCATCTTAGGGGGGGCAGATACGCAGTATTTT.

This chain joins TRBV5-4 and TRBJ2-2; 12 bases fit TRBD2. Germline CDR1 reads SGHNT; CDR2 reads YYREEE (reference sequence). V dropped 4 bases and J dropped 1; count of bases not matched to a gene: 5. This CDR3 is 17 amino acids long. The CDR3 loop reads CASSAGLAGKNTGELFF. Here the CDR3 DNA reads TGTGCCAGCAGCGCCGGACTAGCGGGGAAGAACACCGGGGAGCTGTTTTTT.

The chain employs TRBV7-2 and TRBJ1-3; D not resolved. Trimming stripped 1 base from V and 0 bases from J, with 13 bases between. CDR3 length: 17 residues. Germline values: CDR1 SGHTA, CDR2 FQGNSA. The CDR3 loop is CASSLVGSSGSGNTIYF. In nucleotides, the CDR3 is TGTGCCAGCAGCTTAGTTGGCAGCAGCGGCTCTGGAAACACCATATATTTT.

The chain recombines TRBV6-5 with TRBJ2-3, with TRBD2 matching over 11 bases. In germline, CDR1 is MNHEY, CDR2 SVGAGI. V gave up 6 bases and J gave up 5 bases; unmatched junction bases: 7. The CDR3 is made up of 15 amino acids. The CDR3 reads CASRSSGGAGDTQYF. The CDR3 nucleotides are TGTGCCAGCAGAAGTAGCGGGGGGGCCGGAGATACGCAGTATTTT.

The chain links TRBV6-4 to TRBJ2-2, with D tentatively TRBD2 (5 bases). Germline loops: CDR1 MRHNA, CDR2 SNTAGT. V was pared by 0 bases and J by 3 bases, with 5 bases between. The CDR3 runs 14 residues. CDR3 in DNA: TGTGCCAGCAGTGACTCGAGGGACACCGGGGAGCTGTTTTTT. Translated, it gives CASSDSRDTGELFF.